This T cell receptor (beta chain) derives from a study of T-cell reconstitution after alpha-beta-depleted transplantation in children. Trimming stripped 1 base from V and 7 bases from J, with 4 bases between. The CDR3 spans 12 residues. Per germline, CDR1 MGHDK and CDR2 SYGVNS. This clonotype has at least ten counts. This sample's TCRbeta library carried unique molecular identifier barcodes. Via MiXCR, TCRdb re-called the PCR reads, giving one row per CDR3 protein. Of around 240,000 distinct CDR3 sequences in the sample, roughly a tenth were seen once. This material consisted of PBMCs from the stem cell graft donor, taken from the stem cell graft. The origin of this receptor is a human donor who donated a stem cell graft to a child with SCID. This rearrangement joins TRBV25-1 to TRBJ2-2, with unresolved D. CDR3 protein: CASSEFSGELFF. The CDR3 DNA is TGTGCCAGCAGTGAATTTAGCGGGGAGCTGTTTTTT. The variable domain in full, completed from reference TRBV25-1 and TRBJ2-2, reads EADIYQTPRYLVIGTGKKITLECSQTMGHDKMYWYQQDPGMELHLIHYSYGVNSTEKGDLSSESTVSRIRTEHFPLTLESARPSHTSQYLCASSEFSGELFFGEGSRLTVL.